Here is one T cell receptor (beta chain) with its context. Its target is not known. This specimen comes from a study of radiation and T cells in renal cell carcinoma. Germline-derived CDR1 and CDR2 are SGHTA and FQGNSA. CDR3 length: 12 residues. The germline V and J ends were trimmed by 2 bases and 5 bases, with 6 bases remaining between them. Study-wide findings and caveats: Pretreatment tumor biopsies were lacking, so baseline clonotypes are unknown.

Clones were read by immunoSEQ multiplex PCR, and TCRdb kept only the in-frame ones, dropping some. The table shows 140,000 or so clones, with 86% occurring only once. Indicated time point: blood 4 weeks post-SBRT, at nephrectomy. Treatment here: 15 Gy SBRT to primary tumor, nephrectomy 4 weeks later. Nephrectomy followed 15 Gy stereotactic body radiation by 4 weeks. This renal cell carcinoma was of the clear cell type. The rearrangement uses TRBV7-2 and TRBJ2-5, with D uncertain. Sequencing used blood, obtained from a patient whose treatment included radiotherapy and nephrectomy. This clonotype originated in a woman in her fifties or sixties with renal cell carcinoma. CDR3 region: CASSLPLETQYF. The CDR3 coding sequence is TGTGCCAGCAGCTTACCCCTGGAGACCCAGTACTTC.